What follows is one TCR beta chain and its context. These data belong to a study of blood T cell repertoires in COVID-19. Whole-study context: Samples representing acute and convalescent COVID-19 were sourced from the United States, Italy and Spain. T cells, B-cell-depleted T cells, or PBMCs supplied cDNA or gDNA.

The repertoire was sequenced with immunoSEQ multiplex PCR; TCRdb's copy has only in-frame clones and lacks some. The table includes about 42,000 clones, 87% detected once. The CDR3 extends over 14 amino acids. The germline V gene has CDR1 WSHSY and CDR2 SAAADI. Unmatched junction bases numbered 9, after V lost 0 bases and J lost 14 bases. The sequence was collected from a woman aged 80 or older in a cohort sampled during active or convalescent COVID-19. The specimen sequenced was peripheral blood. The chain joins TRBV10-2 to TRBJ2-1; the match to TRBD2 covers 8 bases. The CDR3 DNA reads TGCGCCAGCAGTGAGTCCAACTCCGGGACTAGGGAGTTCTTC. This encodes CASSESNSGTREFF.